The rows below give T cell receptor beta chains drawn from one sample of a study of Graves' ophthalmopathy and Graves' hyperthyroidism. TCRdb recomputed calls from the multiplex PCR reads with MiXCR, one row per CDR3 protein. The table lists about half a million distinct CDR3 sequences, about 15% of them singletons, with 9.8% in the top ten. The sample comprised blood. These receptor sequences come from a woman under 40 with Graves' ophthalmopathy. Both conserved end residues are part of each CDR3. Fields, in order: clone size, J gene, D gene, V gene, CDR3 DNA, CDR3 protein. D genes are given only for firm matches. Clone size is shown for a subset of rows, as once, few, many or a class of expanded clone.

>many|TRBJ1-1|NA|TRBV6-5
TGTGCCAGCAGCCTCAGGCTTGAAGCTTTCTTT
CASSLRLEAFF
>NA|TRBJ1-1|NA|TRBV12-3/TRBV12-4
TGTGCCAGCAGCCACGGGGGGTGGGGCACTGAAGCTTTCTTT
CASSHGGWGTEAFF
>NA|TRBJ2-5|NA|TRBV12-3/TRBV12-4
TGTGCCAGCAGTTTTAGTGGGGGGTGGCAAGAGACCCAGTACTTC
CASSFSGGWQETQYF
>many|TRBJ2-4|NA|TRBV2
TGTGCCACTGGGCCCCAAAACATTCAGTACTTC
CATGPQNIQYF
>many|TRBJ2-5|TRBD2|TRBV6-1
TGTGCCAGCCAGCGGGGGGACCAAGAGACCCAGTACTTC
CASQRGDQETQYF
>many|TRBJ2-6|NA|TRBV20-1
TGCAGTGCTAGAGCAAGCTCTGGGGCCAACGTCCTGACTTTC
CSARASSGANVLTF
>NA|TRBJ1-4|NA|TRBV12-3/TRBV12-4
TGTGCCAGTCGGGGGGAAAAACTGTTTTTT
CASRGEKLFF
>many|TRBJ1-1|NA|TRBV12-3/TRBV12-4
TGTGCCATCCGACCCACAGGATTACCTTACACTGAAGCTTTCTTT
CAIRPTGLPYTEAFF
>NA|TRBJ2-7|TRBD2|TRBV27
TGTGCCAGCAGGCGACTAGCGGGAGTCGAGCAGTACTTC
CASRRLAGVEQYF
>many|TRBJ1-1|TRBD1|TRBV5-6
TGTGCCAGCAGCTTGGGACAGGGTCGAGGGGAAGCTTTCTTT
CASSLGQGRGEAFF
>once|TRBJ2-5|TRBD1|TRBV9
TGTGCCAGCAGCCCAATGACAGGGGGCGAGACCCAGTACTTC
CASSPMTGGETQYF
>once|TRBJ2-7|NA|TRBV4-1
TGCGCCTGCAGCCAAGTCGGCATCTCCTACGAGCAGTACTTC
CACSQVGISYEQYF
>many|TRBJ2-5|TRBD2|TRBV20-1
TGCAGTGCTATGAGGACTAGCGGGGATCAAGAGACCCAGTACTTC
CSAMRTSGDQETQYF
>many|TRBJ1-1|TRBD1|TRBV28
TGTGCCAGCAGTGGGGGGACAGGGGCATGGAACACTGAAGCTTCCTTT
CASSGGTGAWNTEASF
>many|TRBJ1-6|NA|TRBV20-1
TGCAGTGCTTCGAAGGGACGAGGGGATTCACCCCTCCACTTT
CSASKGRGDSPLHF
>many|TRBJ2-5|NA|TRBV28
TGTGCCAGCAGTTTTCGCGGCTATAAGCAAGAGACCCAGTACTTC
CASSFRGYKQETQYF
>NA|TRBJ1-5|NA|TRBV30
TGTGCCTGGAGTGTGAACAGCCTGAGCAATCAGCCCCAGCATTTT
CAWSVNSLSNQPQHF
>many|TRBJ1-1|NA|TRBV12-3/TRBV12-4
TGTGCCAGCAGAGACTCGGGACTCCTGGATGAAGCTTTCTTT
CASRDSGLLDEAFF
>few|TRBJ1-1|NA|TRBV9
TGTGCCAGCAGCCCCTCCGAGGCGCGGGGCGCTGAAGCTTTCTTT
CASSPSEARGAEAFF
>many|TRBJ2-7|NA|TRBV5-1
TGCGCCAGCAGCTTGCCTCAGGTTGGTTCTACCTACGAGCAGTACTTC
CASSLPQVGSTYEQYF
>many|TRBJ1-5|NA|TRBV10-3
TGTGCCATCAGTGAGTCGAGCCTAGTGAGCAATCAGCCCCAGCATTTT
CAISESSLVSNQPQHF
>NA|TRBJ2-5|NA|TRBV7-2
TGTGCCAGCAGCTTTTGGGAGCAGCCCCAGTACTTC
CASSFWEQPQYF
>many|TRBJ1-5|TRBD1|TRBV20-1
TGCAGTGCTAGAGACGCGGACAGGGGAGGAGATCAGCCCCAGCATTTT
CSARDADRGGDQPQHF
>many|TRBJ1-5|NA|TRBV12-3/TRBV12-4
TGTGCCAGCAGCCGCGACAGAGACCTCAATCAGCCCCAGCATTTT
CASSRDRDLNQPQHF
>NA|TRBJ1-1|NA|TRBV3-1
TGTGCCAGCAGCCAAGATACGACCCCCGGTCGCACTGAAGCTTTCTTT
CASSQDTTPGRTEAFF
>many|TRBJ1-5|NA|TRBV12-3/TRBV12-4
TGTGCCAGCAGTTTACTGGCAGGTTTGGAGAGCAATCAGCCCCAGCATTTT
CASSLLAGLESNQPQHF
>many|TRBJ1-6|NA|TRBV27
TGTGCCAGCAGTTTATCGGCGAATTCACCCCTCCACTTT
CASSLSANSPLHF
>many|TRBJ1-5|NA|TRBV10-3
TGTGCCATCAGTGGCCAGGGGAATCAGCCCCAGCATTTT
CAISGQGNQPQHF
>many|TRBJ2-5|TRBD1|TRBV29-1
TGCAGCGTCCGGACAGGGGAGACCCAGTACTTC
CSVRTGETQYF
>many|TRBJ2-7|TRBD2|TRBV20-1
TGCAGTGCTATGGGACTAGCGGTCGTCTACGAGCAGTACTTC
CSAMGLAVVYEQYF
>many|TRBJ1-5|TRBD1|TRBV30
TGTGCCTGGACCCGCCCTGGACAGGGAGACCAGCCCCAGCACTTT
CAWTRPGQGDQPQHF
>few|TRBJ1-1|NA|TRBV30
TGTGCCTGGAAGGGGCGGGAGGTGGCTTTCTTT
CAWKGREVAFF